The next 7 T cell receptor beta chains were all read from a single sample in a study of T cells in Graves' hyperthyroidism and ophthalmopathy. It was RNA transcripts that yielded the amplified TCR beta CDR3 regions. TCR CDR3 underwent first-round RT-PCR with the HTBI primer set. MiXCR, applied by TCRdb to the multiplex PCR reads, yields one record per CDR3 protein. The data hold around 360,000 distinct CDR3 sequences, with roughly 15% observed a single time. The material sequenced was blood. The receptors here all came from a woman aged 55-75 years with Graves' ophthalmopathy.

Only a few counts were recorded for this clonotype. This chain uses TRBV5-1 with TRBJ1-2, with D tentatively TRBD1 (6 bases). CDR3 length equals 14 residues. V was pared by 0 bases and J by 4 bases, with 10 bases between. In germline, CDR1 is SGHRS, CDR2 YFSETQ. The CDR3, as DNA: TGCGCCAGCAGCTTGGAGGGGGATGGCTATGGCTACACCTTC. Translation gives CASSLEGDGYGYTF.

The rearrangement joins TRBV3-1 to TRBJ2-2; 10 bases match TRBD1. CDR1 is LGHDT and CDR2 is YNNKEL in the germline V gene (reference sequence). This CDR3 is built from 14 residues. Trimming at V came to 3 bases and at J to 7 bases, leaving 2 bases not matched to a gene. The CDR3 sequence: CASSQGQGRGELFF. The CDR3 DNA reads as TGTGCCAGCAGCCAGGGACAGGGGCGCGGGGAGCTGTTTTTT.

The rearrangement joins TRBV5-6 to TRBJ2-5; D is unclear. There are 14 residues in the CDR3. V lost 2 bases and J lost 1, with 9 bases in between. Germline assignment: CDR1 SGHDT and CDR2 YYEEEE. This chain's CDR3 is CASSFRGTQETQYF. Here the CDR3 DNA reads TGTGCCAGCAGCTTTCGAGGAACCCAAGAGACCCAGTACTTC.

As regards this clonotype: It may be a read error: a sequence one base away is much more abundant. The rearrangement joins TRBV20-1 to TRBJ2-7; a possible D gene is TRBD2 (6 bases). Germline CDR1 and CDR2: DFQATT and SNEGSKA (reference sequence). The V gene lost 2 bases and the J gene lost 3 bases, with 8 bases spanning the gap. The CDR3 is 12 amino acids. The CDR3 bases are TGCAGTGCTAGATGGGACTGCTACGAGCAGTACTTC. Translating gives CSARWDCYEQYF.

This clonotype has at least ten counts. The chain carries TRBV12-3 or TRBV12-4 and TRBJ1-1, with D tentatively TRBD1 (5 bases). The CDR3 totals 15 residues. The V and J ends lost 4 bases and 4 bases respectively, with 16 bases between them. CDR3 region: CASSSNLGGFTEAFF. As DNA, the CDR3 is TGTGCCAGCAGTTCCAATCTCGGGGGGTTCACTGAAGCTTTCTTT.

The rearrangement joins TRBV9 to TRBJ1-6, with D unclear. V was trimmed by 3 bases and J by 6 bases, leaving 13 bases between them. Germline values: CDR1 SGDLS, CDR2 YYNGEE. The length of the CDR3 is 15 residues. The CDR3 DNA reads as TGTGCCAGCAGCGCAGCTCCAGAGAGTAATTCACCCCTCCACTTT. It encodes CASSAAPESNSPLHF. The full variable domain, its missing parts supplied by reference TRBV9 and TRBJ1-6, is DSGVTQTPKHLITATGQRVTLRCSPRSGDLSVYWYQQSLDQGLQFLIQYYNGEERAKGNILERFSAQQFPDLHSELNLSSLELGDSALYFCASSAAPESNSPLHFGNGTRLTVT.

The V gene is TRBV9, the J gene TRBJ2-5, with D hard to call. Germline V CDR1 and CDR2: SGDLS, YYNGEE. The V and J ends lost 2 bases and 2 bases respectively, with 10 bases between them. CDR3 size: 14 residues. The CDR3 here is CASSVSLSQETQYF. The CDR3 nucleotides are TGTGCCAGCAGCGTTTCCCTTTCACAAGAGACCCAGTACTTC.